The clone carrying this T cell receptor (beta chain) was detected only a few times. The repertoire was sequenced with immunoSEQ multiplex PCR; TCRdb's copy has only in-frame clones and lacks some. The sample carries roughly 680,000 clones, roughly 72% recorded once. All of the donors resided in Nashville, Tennessee, and each was a Caucasian adult. This sample was included in a study of shared clonotypes between healthy human individuals. Germline lookup yields CDR1 MNHNS and CDR2 SASEGT. The CDR3 totals 14 residues. The ends lost 8 bases at V and 5 bases at J; junction bases unmatched: 7. The chain recombines TRBV6-1 with TRBJ2-2; 8 nucleotides line up with TRBD2. The sequenced sample consisted of memory CD4+ T cells sorted from blood. Subset in this sample: CD45RA-negative fraction. This receptor was obtained from a woman in her thirties in good health. The CDR3 sequence is CASDLAGSTGELFF. DNA of the CDR3: TGTGCCAGCGACTTAGCGGGATCTACCGGGGAGCTGTTTTTT.